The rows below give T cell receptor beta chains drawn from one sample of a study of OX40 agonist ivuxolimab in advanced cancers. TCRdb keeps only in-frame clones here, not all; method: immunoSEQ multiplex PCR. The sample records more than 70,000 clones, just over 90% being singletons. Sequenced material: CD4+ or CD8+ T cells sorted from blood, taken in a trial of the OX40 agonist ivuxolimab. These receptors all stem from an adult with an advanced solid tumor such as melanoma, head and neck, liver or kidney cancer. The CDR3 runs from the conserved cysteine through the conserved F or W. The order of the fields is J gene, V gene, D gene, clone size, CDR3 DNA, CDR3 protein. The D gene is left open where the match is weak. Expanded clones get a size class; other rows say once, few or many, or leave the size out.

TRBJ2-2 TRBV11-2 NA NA TGTGCCAGCAGCTCCTTAAACACCGGGGAGCTGTTTTTT CASSSLNTGELFF
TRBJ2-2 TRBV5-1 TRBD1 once TGCGCCAGCTACCTCGACAGGGCGATGAGCACCGGGGAGCTGTTTTTT CASYLDRAMSTGELFF
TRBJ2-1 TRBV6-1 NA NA TGTGCCAGCAGTAAAGACTACGCCATAGGCAATGAGCAGTTCTTC CASSKDYAIGNEQFF
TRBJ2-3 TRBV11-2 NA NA TGTGCCAGCAGCCCCCGGCAGGGGTTAGGTACAGATACGCAGTATTTT CASSPRQGLGTDTQYF
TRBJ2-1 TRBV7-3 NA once TGTGCCAGCAGCTTAAGTTGGGATGGTGAGCAGTTCTTC CASSLSWDGEQFF
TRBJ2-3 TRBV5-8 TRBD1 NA TGTGCCAGCAGCTACGCAGGGGGTTCTAGCACAGATACGCAGTATTTT CASSYAGGSSTDTQYF
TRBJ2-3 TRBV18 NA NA TGTGCCAGCTCACCGGTGGGAGATACGCAGTATTTT CASSPVGDTQYF
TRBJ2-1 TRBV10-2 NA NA TGCGCCAGCAGTCCAGTTTTAGCGGCTAATGAGCAGTTCTTC CASSPVLAANEQFF
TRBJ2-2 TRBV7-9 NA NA TGTGCCAGCAGCTTAGAAGCGAACACCGGGGAGCTGTTTTTT CASSLEANTGELFF
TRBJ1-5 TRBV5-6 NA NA TGTGCCAGCAGCTTGGGAGGGTTTAATCAGCCCCAGCATTTT CASSLGGFNQPQHF
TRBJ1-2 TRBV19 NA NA TGTGCCAGTAGTACCCCGGGGGAAGGCTATGGCTACACCTTC CASSTPGEGYGYTF
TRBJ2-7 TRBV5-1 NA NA TGCGCCAGCAGCTTGGACAGAGGCGAGCAGTACTTC CASSLDRGEQYF